This TCR beta chain originates from a study of T cells after yellow fever vaccination. TCRdb analysed the 5' RACE reads with MiXCR anew, one entry per CDR3 protein. Among about 370,000 distinct CDR3 sequences listed, approximately 10% were seen once. The CDR3 is 16 amino acids. Germline V CDR1 and CDR2: DFQATT, SNEGSKA (reference sequence). V lost 3 bases and J lost 0, with 15 bases in between. V gene TRBV20-1 combines with J gene TRBJ2-1, with D hard to call. Sequenced here: PBMCs, sampled on the day of the first yellow fever vaccination. The clonotype comes from a man between 18 and 35 years old who received the YFV17D yellow fever vaccine. The CDR3, as DNA: TGCAGTGCTAGCCCCATATCCCGAAGCTCCTACAATGAGCAGTTCTTC. It yields the protein CSASPISRSSYNEQFF.